Listed here is a single TCR beta chain. Antigen unknown. These data come from a study of post-analysis software for immune sequencing data. Overall study context: In terms of disease course, relapsing-remitting, secondary progressive and progressive-relapsing multiple sclerosis were included. Findings and caveats of the study: Those with multiple sclerosis, the patient group, showed significantly lower normalized Chao1 diversity than controls. Compared with controls, patients had more of 4 or 5 TRBV segments, including TRBV5-6, TRBV5-1 and TRBV20-1.

Unique molecular identifiers had been added to the TCR beta cDNA libraries. The authors obtained 500,000 or so cDNA molecules from approximately 1 to 10 million T cells. TCRdb used MiXCR to reprocess the PCR reads, holding one entry per CDR3 protein. Of about 150,000 distinct CDR3 sequences in the sample, about 30% were seen once. V was trimmed by 1 base and J by 5 bases, leaving 17 bases between them. CDR3 length equals 16 residues. Germline CDR1 reads LGHNA; CDR2 reads YNFKEQ. The TCR sequence derives from a girl aged 5-17 years with multiple sclerosis. The chain couples TRBV4-2 to TRBJ1-1, with a tentative D call TRBD1 (6 bases). The sequencing sample was made of blood. This CDR3 is CASSQAGAGAGTEAFF. The CDR3 DNA is TGTGCCAGCAGCCAAGCGGGGGCAGGGGCGGGGACTGAAGCTTTCTTT.